This T cell receptor (beta chain) is from a study of OX40 agonist ivuxolimab in advanced cancers. The wider study: The patients got ivuxolimab, which is an agonistic anti-OX40 (CD134) antibody.

Study observations and caveats: In CD8+ T cells, expanded clones were on average more numerous than in CD4+.

Here immunoSEQ multiplex PCR was the method, and the copy in TCRdb shows in-frame clones only, minus some. The table records around 64,000 clones, more than 80% of them present only once. About this clone: What it binds is not known.

After removal of 2 bases from V and 4 bases from J, the junction contained 2 bases not matched to a gene. CDR3 size: 14 residues. CDR1 and CDR2 (germline): MNHEY, SMNVEV (reference sequence). This sequence originates from an adult with an advanced solid tumor such as melanoma, head and neck, liver or kidney cancer. The V call is TRBV27, the J call TRBJ2-3, with 8 bases fitting TRBD1. The material sequenced was CD4+ or CD8+ T cells sorted from blood, taken in a trial of the OX40 agonist ivuxolimab. CDR3 DNA sequence: TGTGCCAGCAGTTTACGGACAGGGCCAGATACGCAGTATTTT. It yields the protein CASSLRTGPDTQYF.